Listed below are T cell receptor beta chains from one sample, sequenced in a study of cytomegalovirus exposure and HLA in healthy donors. Produced via immunoSEQ multiplex PCR; TCRdb's table is partial and in-frame only. The data show 180,000 or so clones, about 75% seen once. The sample comprised PBMCs. These receptor sequences come from a man in his forties or fifties in good health and CMV-seropositive. CDR3s include the opening cysteine and the closing phenylalanine or tryptophan. The order of the fields is D gene, clone size, CDR3 length, J gene, V gene, CDR3 protein, CDR3 DNA. The D gene is left open where the match is weak. Part of the rows lack a size; the others show once, few, many or a class for expanded clones.

>TRBD1|-|16|TRBJ1-1|TRBV28
CASGEVGQGANTEAFF
TGTGCCAGCGGGGAGGTGGGACAGGGGGCGAACACTGAAGCTTTCTTT
>TRBD1|-|16|TRBJ2-3|TRBV6-4
CASSESAGGRTDTQYF
TGTGCCAGCAGTGAATCGGCAGGGGGCCGGACAGATACGCAGTATTTT
>-|-|14|TRBJ2-7|TRBV7-8
CASSLAAGLYEQYF
TGTGCCAGCAGCTTAGCGGCCGGACTCTACGAGCAGTACTTC
>TRBD1|-|15|TRBJ2-1|TRBV7-9
CASSSTGGEKVGQFF
TGTGCCAGCAGCTCGACAGGGGGCGAGAAAGTAGGGCAGTTCTTC
>-|-|14|TRBJ2-7|TRBV4-1
CASSQDGNSYEQYF
TGCGCCAGCAGCCAAGATGGTAACTCCTACGAGCAGTACTTC
>TRBD1|-|15|TRBJ1-1|TRBV10-2
CASSNLRTGGTEAFF
TGCGCCAGCAGTAACCTGAGGACAGGGGGCACTGAAGCTTTCTTT
>-|-|12|TRBJ1-6|TRBV5-1
CASRLEGESLHF
TGCGCCAGCAGGCTAGAGGGAGAGAGCCTCCACTTT
>-|-|19|TRBJ1-5|TRBV28
CASSFFRHASVVGNQPQHF
TGTGCCAGCAGTTTTTTCAGGCATGCATCGGTTGTTGGCAATCAGCCCCAGCATTTT
>TRBD1|-|16|TRBJ1-5|TRBV2
CASSTGTGGRNQPQHF
TGTGCCAGCAGCACCGGGACAGGGGGGAGGAATCAGCCCCAGCATTTT
>TRBD1|-|12|TRBJ2-7|TRBV2
CASVRQGYEQYF
TGTGCCAGCGTAAGACAGGGTTACGAGCAGTACTTC
>-|few|16|TRBJ2-4|TRBV7-9
CASSPSAASPKNIQYF
TGTGCCAGCAGCCCCTCAGCGGCATCTCCTAAAAACATTCAGTACTTC
>TRBD2|-|15|TRBJ2-7|TRBV6-5
CASRLLAGGNYEQYF
TGTGCCAGCCGGCTGCTAGCGGGGGGGAACTACGAGCAGTACTTC
>-|-|14|TRBJ2-1|TRBV25-1
CASSVQQGNNEQFF
TGTGCCAGCAGTGTACAGCAGGGAAACAATGAGCAGTTCTTC
>TRBD2|-|15|TRBJ2-3|TRBV27
CASSSYGLGTDTQYF
TGTGCCAGCAGTTCATACGGACTAGGAACAGATACGCAGTATTTT
>-|-|12|TRBJ2-7|TRBV28
CASRHTSEGQYF
TGTGCCAGCAGACACACTTCGGAGGGGCAGTACTTC
>-|-|15|TRBJ1-5|TRBV30
CAWMGPSYSNQPQHF
TGTGCCTGGATGGGGCCTAGTTATAGCAATCAGCCCCAGCATTTT
>-|-|15|TRBJ2-2|TRBV9
CASSVDFGSSGKLFF
TGTGCCAGCAGCGTAGATTTTGGTTCCTCCGGGAAGCTGTTTTTT
>TRBD2|-|16|TRBJ2-7|TRBV7-8
CASSLGAGTSMVEQYF
TGTGCCAGCAGCTTAGGGGCCGGGACTAGTATGGTCGAGCAGTACTTC
>TRBD1|-|15|TRBJ1-2|TRBV5-1
CASSVTYRGGGGYTF
TGCGCCAGCTCGGTAACATACAGGGGTGGAGGTGGCTACACCTTC
>-|-|11|TRBJ2-7|TRBV2
CARQDVNEQYF
TGTGCCAGACAGGACGTAAACGAGCAGTACTTC
>TRBD2|few|15|TRBJ2-3|TRBV7-9
CASSPGGDSTDTQYF
TGTGCCAGCAGCCCGGGGGGTGATAGCACAGATACGCAGTATTTT
>-|-|16|TRBJ1-5|TRBV10-2
CASSEMAAVSNQPQHF
TGCGCCAGCAGTGAGATGGCGGCGGTTAGCAATCAGCCCCAGCATTTT
>-|-|10|TRBJ1-3|TRBV2
CAGGRNTIYF
TGTGCCGGGGGCAGAAACACCATATATTTT
>TRBD1|-|14|TRBJ2-7|TRBV27
CASSLGTGPYEQYF
TGTGCCAGCAGTCTAGGGACAGGACCCTACGAGCAGTACTTC
>-|-|16|TRBJ2-1|TRBV5-1
CASSFSRGFFYNEQFF
TGCGCCAGCAGCTTTTCTCGGGGGTTCTTCTACAATGAGCAGTTCTTC
>-|-|15|TRBJ1-1|TRBV25-1
CASSIQGRVKTEAFF
TGTGCCAGCTCGATCCAGGGCAGGGTGAAAACTGAAGCTTTCTTT
>-|-|13|TRBJ2-1|TRBV21-1
CASMKGEGNEQFF
TGTGCCAGCATGAAAGGGGAGGGTAATGAGCAGTTCTTC
>-|-|15|TRBJ2-7|TRBV5-1
CASSPIPTSSGEQYF
TGCGCCAGCAGCCCGATACCCACTAGTTCTGGCGAGCAGTACTTC
>TRBD1|once|16|TRBJ1-1|TRBV28
CASSFGGGMWNTEAFF
TGTGCCAGCAGTTTTGGAGGGGGCATGTGGAACACTGAAGCTTTCTTT
>TRBD2|-|16|TRBJ2-5|TRBV9
CASSRVLAGGLETQYF
TGTGCCAGCAGCAGAGTACTAGCGGGGGGGCTAGAGACCCAGTACTTC
>-|-|14|TRBJ1-1|TRBV7-2
CASSVQGPNTEAFF
TGTGCCAGCAGCGTACAGGGTCCGAACACTGAAGCTTTCTTT
>TRBD1|-|14|TRBJ2-7|TRBV5-1
CASSRDRGPYEQYF
TGCGCCAGCAGCCGAGACAGGGGCCCCTACGAGCAGTACTTC
>-|once|20|TRBJ1-1|TRBV7-3
CASTTLDWGGGTGTSTEAFF
TGTGCCAGCACCACCTTAGACTGGGGAGGGGGAACAGGGACGAGCACTGAAGCTTTCTTT
>TRBD1|-|15|TRBJ1-5|TRBV19
CASRRAGGANQPQHF
TGTGCCAGTAGGAGGGCAGGGGGCGCGAATCAGCCCCAGCATTTT
>-|medium-sized|16|TRBJ2-6|TRBV4-2
CASSQDLESGANVLTF
TGTGCCAGCAGCCAAGATCTCGAGTCGGGGGCCAACGTCCTGACTTTC